This T cell receptor beta chain is drawn from a study of blood T cell repertoires in COVID-19. Concerning this clone: Other DNA sequences in this specimen translate into the identical CDR3.

Germline lookup yields CDR1 SEHNR and CDR2 FQNEAQ (reference sequence). Trimming stripped 5 bases from V and 4 bases from J, with 7 bases between. The CDR3 has 12 residues. The repertoire was sequenced with immunoSEQ multiplex PCR; TCRdb's copy has only in-frame clones and lacks some. The data contain roughly 380,000 clones, more than 70% of them singletons. The origin of this receptor is a man aged 30-40 years who had recovered from COVID-19. The chain combines TRBV7-9 with TRBJ2-3; unclear D gene. Sequenced material: PBMCs or T cells enriched from blood (not recorded which). The CDR3 region has the DNA TGTGCCAGCAGCCCCCCCGCAGATACGCAGTATTTT. Translated, it gives CASSPPADTQYF.